This TCR beta chain was documented in a study of blood T cell repertoires in COVID-19. A few counts support this clone. V gave up 4 bases and J gave up 1 base; unmatched junction bases: 7. This CDR3 has 15 amino acids. Germline V CDR1 and CDR2: SGHRS, YFSETQ. Data came from immunoSEQ multiplex PCR; TCRdb stores just in-frame clones and leaves some out. This table has around 330,000 clones, around 90% appearing once. The chain links TRBV5-1 to TRBJ2-7, with 8 bases matching TRBD1. Sequencing input: PBMCs or T cells enriched from blood (not recorded which). This receptor was taken from a man aged 55 to 70 who had recovered from COVID-19. The CDR3 is CASSDRDRSSYEQYF. CDR3 coding DNA: TGCGCCAGCAGCGACCGGGACAGGTCATCCTACGAGCAGTACTTC.